These T cell receptor beta chains were read from a single sample in a study of CD8 T cells in ankylosing spondylitis. TCRdb processed the 5' RACE reads anew with MiXCR; each CDR3 protein has one entry. The sample has 250,000 to 400,000 distinct CDR3 sequences, 11% seen once; the top ten hold roughly 9.1%. The sample comprised blood, either unsorted or a sorted T cell fraction (not recorded which). These TCRs come from a female donor with ankylosing spondylitis or in good health (not recorded which). CDR3s include the opening cysteine and the closing phenylalanine or tryptophan. The order of the fields is D gene, J gene, V gene, clone size, CDR3 protein, CDR3 DNA. A D gene is named only where the DNA matches it firmly. Clone size, where shown, is once, few, many, or a class for clones that have expanded.

D gene: TRBD2; J gene: TRBJ2-7; V gene: TRBV12-3/TRBV12-4; clone size: many; CDR3 protein: CASSLGDYLYEQYF; CDR3 DNA: TGTGCCAGCAGTTTAGGGGACTACCTCTACGAGCAGTACTTC
D gene: -; J gene: TRBJ1-5; V gene: TRBV15; clone size: -; CDR3 protein: CATSRPLSGVGQPQHF; CDR3 DNA: TGTGCCACCAGCAGACCGCTTTCGGGAGTGGGTCAGCCCCAGCATTTT
D gene: -; J gene: TRBJ1-1; V gene: TRBV27; clone size: -; CDR3 protein: CASGGGRMNTEAFF; CDR3 DNA: TGTGCCAGCGGAGGAGGACGGATGAACACTGAAGCTTTCTTT
D gene: TRBD1; J gene: TRBJ2-1; V gene: TRBV20-1; clone size: many; CDR3 protein: CSASLSGTGGIDEQFF; CDR3 DNA: TGCAGTGCTAGTCTTTCCGGGACAGGGGGCATAGATGAGCAGTTCTTC
D gene: -; J gene: TRBJ2-1; V gene: TRBV11-2; clone size: few; CDR3 protein: CASSYDRVNEQFF; CDR3 DNA: TGTGCCAGCAGCTATGATAGGGTCAATGAGCAGTTCTTC
D gene: -; J gene: TRBJ2-7; V gene: TRBV15; clone size: few; CDR3 protein: CATSREKGGTYEQYF; CDR3 DNA: TGTGCCACCAGCAGGGAGAAGGGGGGGACCTACGAGCAGTACTTC
D gene: -; J gene: TRBJ2-3; V gene: TRBV18; clone size: few; CDR3 protein: CASSPYRESTDTQYF; CDR3 DNA: TGTGCCAGCTCACCCTACAGGGAGAGCACAGATACGCAGTATTTT
D gene: -; J gene: TRBJ1-2; V gene: TRBV20-1; clone size: many; CDR3 protein: CSASLWGDYYGYTF; CDR3 DNA: TGCAGTGCTAGTCTTTGGGGGGACTACTATGGCTACACCTTC
D gene: -; J gene: TRBJ2-6; V gene: TRBV6-2/TRBV6-3; clone size: -; CDR3 protein: CASSYSDGSGANVLTF; CDR3 DNA: TGTGCCAGCAGTTACTCCGACGGCTCTGGGGCCAACGTCCTGACTTTC
D gene: TRBD2; J gene: TRBJ2-7; V gene: TRBV5-1; clone size: many; CDR3 protein: CASSRSEGGVLSYEQYF; CDR3 DNA: TGCGCCAGCAGCCGGTCGGAGGGAGGGGTGTTATCCTACGAGCAGTACTTC
D gene: TRBD1; J gene: TRBJ2-2; V gene: TRBV10-1; clone size: many; CDR3 protein: CASSRDRGTGELFF; CDR3 DNA: TGCGCCAGCAGCCGGGACAGGGGCACCGGGGAGCTGTTTTTT
D gene: TRBD2; J gene: TRBJ2-7; V gene: TRBV3-1; clone size: -; CDR3 protein: CASSQDFSLSGKAYEQYF; CDR3 DNA: TGTGCCAGCAGCCAAGATTTCAGTTTAAGCGGGAAGGCCTACGAGCAGTACTTC
D gene: TRBD1; J gene: TRBJ1-4; V gene: TRBV5-1; clone size: many; CDR3 protein: CASSSYQGDNEKLFF; CDR3 DNA: TGCGCCAGCAGCTCGTACCAGGGGGATAATGAAAAACTGTTTTTT
D gene: -; J gene: TRBJ2-7; V gene: TRBV5-1; clone size: -; CDR3 protein: CASTTLQGPYEQYF; CDR3 DNA: TGCGCCAGCACGACCTTACAGGGCCCCTACGAGCAGTACTTC
D gene: TRBD2; J gene: TRBJ2-5; V gene: TRBV20-1; clone size: -; CDR3 protein: CSASKLAGGWETQYF; CDR3 DNA: TGCAGTGCTAGCAAACTAGCGGGGGGATGGGAGACCCAGTACTTC
D gene: -; J gene: TRBJ2-7; V gene: TRBV5-1; clone size: few; CDR3 protein: CASSSEGRAYEQYF; CDR3 DNA: TGCGCCAGCAGCTCCGAGGGCAGGGCCTACGAGCAGTACTTC
D gene: TRBD2; J gene: TRBJ2-1; V gene: TRBV6-1; clone size: few; CDR3 protein: CASSESSGGPGHNEQFF; CDR3 DNA: TGTGCCAGCAGTGAATCAAGCGGGGGCCCGGGACACAATGAGCAGTTCTTC
D gene: -; J gene: TRBJ2-7; V gene: TRBV29-1; clone size: -; CDR3 protein: CSVEGEGPYEQYF; CDR3 DNA: TGCAGCGTTGAGGGGGAAGGTCCCTACGAGCAGTACTTC
D gene: TRBD2; J gene: TRBJ2-5; V gene: TRBV3-1; clone size: -; CDR3 protein: CASSQDRPWASGQETQYF; CDR3 DNA: TGTGCCAGCAGCCAAGATCGTCCGTGGGCTAGCGGCCAAGAGACCCAGTACTTC
D gene: TRBD2; J gene: TRBJ2-3; V gene: TRBV20-1; clone size: -; CDR3 protein: CSAPGLAGGTDTQYF; CDR3 DNA: TGCAGTGCTCCAGGACTAGCGGGAGGAACAGATACGCAGTATTTT
D gene: -; J gene: TRBJ2-5; V gene: TRBV29-1; clone size: many; CDR3 protein: CSVPGTAQETQYF; CDR3 DNA: TGCAGCGTTCCCGGGACGGCTCAAGAGACCCAGTACTTC
D gene: TRBD2; J gene: TRBJ2-1; V gene: TRBV20-1; clone size: many; CDR3 protein: CSASGGAGNEQFF; CDR3 DNA: TGCAGTGCTAGCGGGGGGGCGGGCAATGAGCAGTTCTTC
D gene: -; J gene: TRBJ2-2; V gene: TRBV12-3/TRBV12-4; clone size: many; CDR3 protein: CASIPRLGGELFF; CDR3 DNA: TGTGCCAGCATCCCGCGGCTTGGCGGGGAGCTGTTTTTT
D gene: TRBD2; J gene: TRBJ2-1; V gene: TRBV7-9; clone size: -; CDR3 protein: CASSFALTSGSINEQFF; CDR3 DNA: TGTGCCAGCAGCTTTGCCCTGACTAGCGGGAGTATCAATGAGCAGTTCTTC
D gene: -; J gene: TRBJ1-2; V gene: TRBV28; clone size: -; CDR3 protein: CASSYTGGTEGYTF; CDR3 DNA: TGTGCCAGCAGTTATACGGGGGGGACGGAGGGCTACACCTTC
D gene: -; J gene: TRBJ2-7; V gene: TRBV5-1; clone size: many; CDR3 protein: CASSPAGSSYEQYF; CDR3 DNA: TGCGCCAGCAGTCCCGCCGGAAGCTCCTACGAGCAGTACTTC
D gene: -; J gene: TRBJ2-2; V gene: TRBV29-1; clone size: once; CDR3 protein: CSVIGADTRGLFF; CDR3 DNA: TGCAGCGTTATCGGGGCGGACACCCGGGGGCTGTTTTTT
D gene: TRBD2; J gene: TRBJ2-7; V gene: TRBV20-1; clone size: few; CDR3 protein: CSAISGRAQPREQYF; CDR3 DNA: TGCAGTGCTATTAGCGGGAGGGCCCAACCGAGGGAGCAGTACTTC
D gene: -; J gene: TRBJ2-3; V gene: TRBV28; clone size: few; CDR3 protein: CASATYSEATDTQYF; CDR3 DNA: TGTGCCAGCGCTACCTATAGCGAGGCGACAGATACGCAGTATTTT
D gene: TRBD2; J gene: TRBJ2-1; V gene: TRBV7-2; clone size: few; CDR3 protein: CASSLAARTSGSWSSYNEQFF; CDR3 DNA: TGTGCCAGCAGCTTAGCTGCCAGGACTAGCGGGAGTTGGAGCTCCTACAATGAGCAGTTCTTC
D gene: -; J gene: TRBJ2-7; V gene: TRBV7-2; clone size: many; CDR3 protein: CASSTDTDRYEQYF; CDR3 DNA: TGTGCCAGCAGCACAGACACGGACCGTTACGAGCAGTACTTC
D gene: TRBD2; J gene: TRBJ2-1; V gene: TRBV14; clone size: -; CDR3 protein: CASSLRLAGVGNEQFF; CDR3 DNA: TGTGCCAGCAGCCTAAGACTAGCGGGAGTGGGTAATGAGCAGTTCTTC
D gene: -; J gene: TRBJ2-1; V gene: TRBV11-3; clone size: -; CDR3 protein: CASSLVRESHEQFF; CDR3 DNA: TGTGCCAGCAGCTTAGTTCGGGAGAGCCATGAGCAGTTCTTC
D gene: TRBD1; J gene: TRBJ2-1; V gene: TRBV18; clone size: few; CDR3 protein: CASSLPRDRGNEQFF; CDR3 DNA: TGTGCCAGCTCACTTCCCCGGGACAGGGGGAATGAGCAGTTCTTC
D gene: TRBD1; J gene: TRBJ2-6; V gene: TRBV6-2/TRBV6-3; clone size: many; CDR3 protein: CASGTGIDGANVLTF; CDR3 DNA: TGTGCCAGCGGGACAGGGATCGACGGGGCCAACGTCCTGACTTTC
D gene: -; J gene: TRBJ1-5; V gene: TRBV5-1; clone size: many; CDR3 protein: CASSLGPLGDTNQPQHF; CDR3 DNA: TGCGCCAGCAGCTTGGGGCCGCTAGGGGATACCAATCAGCCCCAGCATTTT
D gene: TRBD2; J gene: TRBJ2-7; V gene: TRBV20-1; clone size: -; CDR3 protein: CSASEGTIAIRQYF; CDR3 DNA: TGCAGTGCTAGCGAAGGGACTATCGCTATACGGCAGTACTTC
D gene: -; J gene: TRBJ2-1; V gene: TRBV11-2; clone size: -; CDR3 protein: CASTDGRRQFF; CDR3 DNA: TGTGCCAGCACCGATGGACGTCGCCAGTTCTTC
D gene: -; J gene: TRBJ2-7; V gene: TRBV10-3; clone size: many; CDR3 protein: CAISEDRSSYEQYF; CDR3 DNA: TGTGCCATCAGTGAGGATAGATCCTCCTACGAGCAGTACTTC
D gene: -; J gene: TRBJ1-4; V gene: TRBV9; clone size: many; CDR3 protein: CASSAAMNGKLFF; CDR3 DNA: TGTGCCAGCAGCGCAGCAATGAATGGAAAACTGTTTTTT
D gene: -; J gene: TRBJ2-2; V gene: TRBV30; clone size: many; CDR3 protein: CAWSGLSVGELFF; CDR3 DNA: TGTGCCTGGAGTGGTCTCAGTGTCGGGGAGCTGTTTTTT
D gene: -; J gene: TRBJ2-5; V gene: TRBV11-1; clone size: -; CDR3 protein: CASSLVDRWLGLQETQYF; CDR3 DNA: TGTGCCAGCAGCTTAGTTGACAGATGGTTGGGCCTCCAAGAGACCCAGTACTTC
D gene: -; J gene: TRBJ2-7; V gene: TRBV5-6; clone size: many; CDR3 protein: CASSLTGIGYEQYF; CDR3 DNA: TGTGCCAGCAGCTTGACAGGAATAGGATACGAGCAGTACTTC
D gene: -; J gene: TRBJ1-4; V gene: TRBV5-6; clone size: many; CDR3 protein: CASSLLRGGTNEKLFF; CDR3 DNA: TGTGCCAGCAGCTTGCTTCGAGGAGGAACTAATGAAAAACTGTTTTTT
D gene: TRBD1; J gene: TRBJ2-5; V gene: TRBV12-3/TRBV12-4; clone size: few; CDR3 protein: CASSSNRGYQETQYF; CDR3 DNA: TGTGCCAGCAGTTCCAACAGGGGGTACCAAGAGACCCAGTACTTC
D gene: TRBD1; J gene: TRBJ1-4; V gene: TRBV25-1; clone size: many; CDR3 protein: CASIRDRDEKLFF; CDR3 DNA: TGTGCCAGCATCCGGGACAGGGATGAAAAACTGTTTTTT
D gene: -; J gene: TRBJ2-7; V gene: TRBV5-1; clone size: -; CDR3 protein: CASSLDASVTYEQYF; CDR3 DNA: TGCGCCAGCAGCTTGGACGCTAGCGTCACCTACGAGCAGTACTTC